This TCR beta chain was captured in a study of blood T cells in healthy people across ages. General study results and limits: A roughly linear fall in TCR beta diversity per million T cells was seen with increasing age. Because sorting was not performed, PBMCs prevented conclusive naive versus antigen-experienced comparison. The study found more naive CD4+ cells and higher diversity in long-lived than aged donors.

A J-beta primer mix and a sample-barcoded 5' primer were used in a second PCR of roughly 7 to 12 cycles. TCRdb used MiXCR to reprocess the 5' RACE reads, holding one entry per CDR3 protein. The sample consists of roughly 1,500,000 distinct CDR3 sequences, almost 35% of them appearing once. The total RNA that was extracted per sample amounted to at least 5.5 micrograms. The germline gives CDR1 MNHEY, CDR2 SMNVEV (reference sequence). The V segment lost 2 bases and the J segment 2 bases; nucleotides outside the gene matches: 11. This CDR3 has 17 residues. There are a few counts of this clonotype. What it recognizes is unknown.

The receptor's source is a woman aged 25 to 39 in good health. V gene TRBV27 combines with J gene TRBJ2-5, with TRBD2 matching 7 bases. The specimen sequenced was blood. The CDR3 region has the DNA TGTGCCAGCAGTTTAAAATGGCGGGAGTTTAGGCAAGAGACCCAGTACTTC. It yields the protein CASSLKWREFRQETQYF.